This record covers a single T cell receptor (beta chain). The target antigen is unknown. The sample comes from a study of blood T cells in healthy people across ages. General study findings and limits: Strong correlation existed between TCR beta diversity and naive T cell percentage.

It was with a sample-barcoded 5' primer and a J-beta primer mix that a second PCR of about 6 to 12 cycles was run. Each cDNA was tagged by a template-switch adaptor containing 12 random nucleotides. TCRdb reprocessed the 5' RACE reads via MiXCR and lists one record per CDR3 protein. Of 1.8 million or so distinct CDR3 sequences in the sample, around 40% were seen once. CDR3 size: 15 residues. Germline values: CDR1 SGHTA, CDR2 FQGNSA. Material for sequencing was blood. This rearrangement joins TRBV7-2 to TRBJ2-4; 7 bases fit TRBD1. Judging by the DNA end, TRBJ2-5 fits better; the J call may be wrong. The receptor's source is a human donor in good health. In DNA, the CDR3 is TGTGCCAGCAGCTCCGACAGGGAGACCCAAGAGACCCAGTACTTC. This codes for CASSSDRETQETQYF.